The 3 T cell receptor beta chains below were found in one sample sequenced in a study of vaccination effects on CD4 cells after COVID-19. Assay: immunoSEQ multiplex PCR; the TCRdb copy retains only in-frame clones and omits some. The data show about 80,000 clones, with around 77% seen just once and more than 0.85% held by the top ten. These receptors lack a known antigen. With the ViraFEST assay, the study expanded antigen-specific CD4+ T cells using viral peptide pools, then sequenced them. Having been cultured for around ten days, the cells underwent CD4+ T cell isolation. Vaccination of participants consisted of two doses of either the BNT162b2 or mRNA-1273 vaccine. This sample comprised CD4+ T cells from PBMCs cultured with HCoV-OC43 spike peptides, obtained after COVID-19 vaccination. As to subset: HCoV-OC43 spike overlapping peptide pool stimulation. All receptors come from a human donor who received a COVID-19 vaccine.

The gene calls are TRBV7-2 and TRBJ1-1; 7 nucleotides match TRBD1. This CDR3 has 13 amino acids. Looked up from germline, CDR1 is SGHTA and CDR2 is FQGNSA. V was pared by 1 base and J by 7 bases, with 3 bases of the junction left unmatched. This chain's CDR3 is CASSLVQGYEAFF. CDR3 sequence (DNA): TGTGCCAGCAGCTTAGTACAGGGGTATGAAGCTTTCTTT.

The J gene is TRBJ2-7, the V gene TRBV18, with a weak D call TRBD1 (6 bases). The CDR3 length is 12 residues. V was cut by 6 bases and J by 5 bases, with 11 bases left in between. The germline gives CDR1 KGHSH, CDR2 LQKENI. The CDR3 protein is CASSTGYNEQYV. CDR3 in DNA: TGTGCCAGCTCCACAGGGTACAACGAGCAGTACGTC.

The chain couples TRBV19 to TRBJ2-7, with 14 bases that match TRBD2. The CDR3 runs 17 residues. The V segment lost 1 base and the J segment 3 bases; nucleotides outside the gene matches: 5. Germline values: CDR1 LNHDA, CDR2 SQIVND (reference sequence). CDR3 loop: CASSIGGLAGDYYEQYV. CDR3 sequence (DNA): TGTGCCAGTAGTATAGGGGGACTAGCGGGGGATTACTACGAGCAGTACGTC.